This T cell receptor (beta chain) was sequenced during a study of T-cell reconstitution after alpha-beta-depleted transplantation in children. Regarding the study as a whole: One year post-transplant, T-cell counts and diversity were largely derived from T cells produced anew. In patients about two months after transplant, alpha-beta T cells reportedly arose from several hundred expanded graft clones.

Unique molecular identifiers were incorporated into the prepared TCRbeta library. Using its own MiXCR run on the PCR reads, TCRdb lists one record per CDR3 protein. There are approximately 170,000 distinct CDR3 sequences in the sample; 8.5% to 14% occur only once, and 13% lies in the top ten. At least ten counts were recorded for this clonotype. The antigen is unknown. Germline V lookup: CDR1 DFQATT, CDR2 SNEGSKA (reference sequence). The V segment lost 6 bases and the J segment 6 bases; nucleotides outside the gene matches: 6. The length of the CDR3 is 12 residues. The TCR sequence derives from a boy aged 2 to 10 with acute myeloid leukemia, due to receive a stem cell transplant. Source: PBMCs, taken before TCRalphabeta/CD19-depleted stem cell transplant. The rearrangement uses TRBV20-1 and TRBJ1-2; 8 bases agree with TRBD1. CDR3 sequence: CSADRGVNGYTF. CDR3 nucleotides: TGCAGTGCAGACAGGGGTGTGAATGGCTACACCTTC.